This TCR beta chain was captured in a study of T cells in Graves' hyperthyroidism and ophthalmopathy. CDR1 and CDR2 (germline): SEHNR, FQNEAQ (reference sequence). The CDR3 contains 14 residues. V lost 5 bases and J 4 bases, leaving 14 bases between the germline ends. The hyperthyroidism patients had all been newly diagnosed, and their disease duration was under 2 months. Their ages ranged from 18 to 65 years. Each diagnosis was grounded in clinical symptoms, serum thyroxine and TRAb, thyroid ultrasound, and orbital computed tomography. Study-level findings and limits: Blood also contained most expanded thyroid clonotypes above 0.001. With a median lead of approximately 6 months before onset, the model predicted ophthalmopathy.

RNA transcripts served as the template for amplifying TCR beta CDR3 regions. Primed by the HTBI set, a first-round RT-PCR was run on the TCR CDR3. TCRdb itself ran the multiplex PCR reads through MiXCR, one entry per CDR3 protein. The sample has 380,000 or so distinct CDR3 sequences, roughly 13% seen once. This clonotype was counted at least ten times. The antigen remains undetermined. What was sequenced was blood. The TCR originated in a man aged 25-45 years with Graves' hyperthyroidism that later progressed to Graves' ophthalmopathy. The chain has TRBV7-9 and TRBJ1-2; possibly TRBD1 for D (5 bases). The CDR3 nucleotides are TGTGCCAGCAGCCCCCTGGCAGGGAGCTATGGCTACACCTTC. Amino acids: CASSPLAGSYGYTF.